Sequencing of this T cell receptor beta chain was carried out in a study of shared clonotypes between healthy human individuals. Whole-study findings and limits: Researchers found naive subsets generally carried larger estimated richness than memory subsets.

Deletions cut 0 bases from V and 9 bases from J, with 16 bases between. CDR3 size: 15 residues. Germline V gene data show CDR1 as SGHRS and CDR2 as YFSETQ. A word on this clone: The antigen remains undetermined.

Every immunoSEQ plate was one replicate of a subset's evenly spread DNA. Original analysis: ImmunoSEQ output held junction-only sequences without quality scores, so filtering differed. The method was immunoSEQ multiplex PCR; TCRdb's version includes in-frame clones alone and lacks a portion of them. That table gives V, J and clone size, and the DNA gave D and trimming. The data show about 1.1 million clones, about 84% seen once. This sequence originates from a man younger than 30 in good health. Some clones in this sample may be carry-over from other donors' samples. Input material: memory CD4+ T cells from PBMCs. Subset denoted: CD45RA-negative fraction. The gene calls are TRBV5-1 and TRBJ2-1; a possible D gene is TRBD2 (6 bases). The CDR3 is CASSLGAGSRGEQFF. CDR3 nucleotides: TGCGCCAGCAGCTTGGGGGCCGGGAGTCGTGGTGAGCAGTTCTTC.